This T cell receptor beta chain came from a study of regulatory T cells in long-lasting Graves disease. Building of the TCR beta libraries involved iRepertoire HTBI primers and Arm-PCR of CDR3 regions. TCRdb reprocessed the multiplex PCR reads via MiXCR and lists one record per CDR3 protein. The sample includes about 470,000 distinct CDR3 sequences, roughly 17% seen only once; the top ten take 12%. As to time point: newly diagnosed GD, antithyroid drugs for less than 3 months. Construction of the TCR library relied on RNA isolated from PBMCs. This clonotype has just a few counts. In addition, the sample was reused for a study of T cells in Graves' hyperthyroidism and ophthalmopathy. From that study: First-round RT-PCR with HTBI primers amplified the TCR CDR3 region.

This sequence was found in a man between 35 and 55 years old with Graves disease. The sample consisted of peripheral blood mononuclear cells (PBMCs), taken at new diagnosis, from a patient treated with antithyroid drugs.

The CDR3 loop reads CASTDRNNEQFF. The CDR3 region has the DNA TGTGCCAGTACCGACAGAAACAATGAGCAGTTCTTC. The J gene is TRBJ2-1, the V gene TRBV19, with D maybe TRBD1 (5 bases). V lost 7 bases and J lost 5, with 9 bases in between. The CDR3 has 12 residues. Germline values: CDR1 LNHDA, CDR2 SQIVND (reference sequence).